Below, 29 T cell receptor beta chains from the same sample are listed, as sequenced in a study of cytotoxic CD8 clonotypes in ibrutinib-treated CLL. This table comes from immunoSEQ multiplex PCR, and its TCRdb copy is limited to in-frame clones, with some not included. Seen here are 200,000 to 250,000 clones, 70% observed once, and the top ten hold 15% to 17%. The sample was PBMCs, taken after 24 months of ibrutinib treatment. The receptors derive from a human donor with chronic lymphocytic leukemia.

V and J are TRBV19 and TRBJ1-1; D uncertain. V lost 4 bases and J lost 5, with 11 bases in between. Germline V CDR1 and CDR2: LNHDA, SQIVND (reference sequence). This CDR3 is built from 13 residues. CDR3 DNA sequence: TGTGCCAGTAGTACAAGCGCGAGAACTGAAGCTTTCTTT. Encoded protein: CASSTSARTEAFF.

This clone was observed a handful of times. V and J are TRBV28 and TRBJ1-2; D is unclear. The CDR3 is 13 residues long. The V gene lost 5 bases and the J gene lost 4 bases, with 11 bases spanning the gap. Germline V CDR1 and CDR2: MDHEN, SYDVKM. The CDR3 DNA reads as TGTGCCAGCAGTCTAACAGTCGCCTATGGCTACACCTTC. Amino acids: CASSLTVAYGYTF.

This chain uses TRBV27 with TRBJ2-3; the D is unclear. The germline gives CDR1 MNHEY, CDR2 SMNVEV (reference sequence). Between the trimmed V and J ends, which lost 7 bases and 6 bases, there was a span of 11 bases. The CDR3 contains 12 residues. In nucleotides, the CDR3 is TGTGCCAGCACCCGCCTGGGGGATACGCAGTATTTT. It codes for CASTRLGDTQYF.

The CDR3 DNA reads TGCGCCAGCAGCCAAGATCCGGGACTAGGCACAGATACGCAGTATTTT. Its translation is CASSQDPGLGTDTQYF. The chain is built from TRBV4-1 and TRBJ2-3; 8 nucleotides match TRBD2. Germline-derived CDR1 and CDR2 are MGHRA and YSYEKL. The CDR3 totals 16 residues. The trim removed 0 bases at V and 1 base at J, leaving 3 bases unmatched.

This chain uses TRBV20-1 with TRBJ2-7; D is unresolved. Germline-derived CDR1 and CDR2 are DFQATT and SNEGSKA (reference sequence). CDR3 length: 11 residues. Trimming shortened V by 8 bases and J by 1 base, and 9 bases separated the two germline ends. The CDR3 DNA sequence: TGCAGTACTAAGAATTCCTACGAGCAGTACTTC. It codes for CSTKNSYEQYF.

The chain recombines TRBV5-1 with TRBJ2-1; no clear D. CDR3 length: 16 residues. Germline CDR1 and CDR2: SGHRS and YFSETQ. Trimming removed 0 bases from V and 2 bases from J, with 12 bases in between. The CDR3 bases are TGCGCCAGCAGCTTGGCGGAAGCGTACACCTACAATGAGCAGTTCTTC. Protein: CASSLAEAYTYNEQFF.

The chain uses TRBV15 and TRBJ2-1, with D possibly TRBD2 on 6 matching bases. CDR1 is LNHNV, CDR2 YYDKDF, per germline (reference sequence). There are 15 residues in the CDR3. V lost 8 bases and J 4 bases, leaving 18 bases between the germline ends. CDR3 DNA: TGTGCCACCGGGGCGGAGGGGAGGCGGTACAATGAGCAGTTCTTC. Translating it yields CATGAEGRRYNEQFF.

The CDR3 loop is CSVDRDSGEETQYF. The DNA of the CDR3 is TGCAGCGTTGACCGGGACAGTGGCGAAGAGACCCAGTACTTC. The chain couples TRBV29-1 to TRBJ2-5; 7 nucleotides match TRBD1. Germline V lookup: CDR1 SQVTM, CDR2 ANQGSEA. J was trimmed by 3 bases and V by 3 bases; bases with no gene match: 7. The CDR3 is 14 residues long.

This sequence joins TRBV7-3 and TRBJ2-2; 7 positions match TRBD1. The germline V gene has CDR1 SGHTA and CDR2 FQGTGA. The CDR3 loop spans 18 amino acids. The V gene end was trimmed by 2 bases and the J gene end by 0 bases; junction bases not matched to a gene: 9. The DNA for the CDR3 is TGTGCCAGCAGCTTACTCGACAGGGAACCTTCGAACACCGGGGAGCTGTTTTTT. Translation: CASSLLDREPSNTGELFF.

In DNA form, the CDR3 reads TGTGCCAGTAGGGGTCCGGACACTGAAGCTTTCTTT. It yields the protein CASRGPDTEAFF. This chain connects TRBV6-5 to TRBJ1-1, with D possibly matching TRBD1 (5 bases). The CDR3 is 12 amino acids. Between the trimmed V and J ends, which lost 9 bases and 3 bases, there was a span of 11 bases. CDR1 MNHEY and CDR2 SVGAGI come from the germline V gene.

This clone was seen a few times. The CDR3 bases are TGTGCCATCAGTGAAAGAGAGTCCTATGGCTACACCTTC. Its translation: CAISERESYGYTF. This sequence joins TRBV10-3 and TRBJ1-2; D not certain. Trimming shortened V by 3 bases and J by 4 bases, and 9 bases separated the two germline ends. Germline-derived CDR1 and CDR2 are ENHRY and SYGVKD. This CDR3 is 13 amino acids long.

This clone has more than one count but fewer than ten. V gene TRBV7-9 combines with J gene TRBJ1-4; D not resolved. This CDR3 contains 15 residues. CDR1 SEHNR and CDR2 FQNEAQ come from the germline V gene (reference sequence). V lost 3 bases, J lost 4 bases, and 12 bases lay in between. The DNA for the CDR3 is TGTGCCAGCAGCTTGGGGTTGGGGAGTAATGAAAAACTGTTTTTT. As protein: CASSLGLGSNEKLFF. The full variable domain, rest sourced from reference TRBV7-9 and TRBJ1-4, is DTGVSQNPRHKITKRGQNVTFRCDPISEHNRLYWYRQTLGQGPEFLTYFQNEAQLEKSRLLSDRFSAERPKGSFSTLEIQRTEQGDSAMYLCASSLGLGSNEKLFFGSGTQLSVL.

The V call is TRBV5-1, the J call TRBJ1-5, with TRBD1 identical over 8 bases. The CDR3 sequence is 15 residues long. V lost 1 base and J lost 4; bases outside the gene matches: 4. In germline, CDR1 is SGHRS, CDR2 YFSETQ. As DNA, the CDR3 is TGCGCCAGCAGCTTGCAGGGGGCGCCGAATCAGCCCCAGCATTTT. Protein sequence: CASSLQGAPNQPQHF.

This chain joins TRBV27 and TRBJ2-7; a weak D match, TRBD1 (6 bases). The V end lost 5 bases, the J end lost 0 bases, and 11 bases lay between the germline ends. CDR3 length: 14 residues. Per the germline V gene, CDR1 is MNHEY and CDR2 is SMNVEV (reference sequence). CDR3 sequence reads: CASSPGHRSYEQYF. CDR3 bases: TGTGCCAGCAGTCCGGGACACCGCTCCTACGAGCAGTACTTC.

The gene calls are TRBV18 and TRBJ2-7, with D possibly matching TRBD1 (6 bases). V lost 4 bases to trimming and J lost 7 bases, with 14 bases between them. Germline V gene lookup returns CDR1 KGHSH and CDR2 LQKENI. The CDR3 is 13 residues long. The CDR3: CASSRDTSREQYF. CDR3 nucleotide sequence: TGTGCCAGCTCACGGGACACTAGTCGGGAGCAGTACTTC.

The CDR3 nucleotides read TGTGCCAGCAGTTTAAGGTACTACAATGAGCAGTTCTTC. Protein product: CASSLRYYNEQFF. The chain has TRBV28 and TRBJ2-1; D not certain. Germline lookup yields CDR1 MDHEN and CDR2 SYDVKM. The CDR3 extends over 13 amino acids. V shed 2 bases and J shed 3 bases, with 5 bases lying between them.

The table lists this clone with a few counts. This chain's CDR3 is CASSQGRSAYEQYF. The CDR3 bases are TGTGCCAGCAGTCAGGGTCGATCCGCCTACGAGCAGTACTTC. The V and J genes are TRBV27 and TRBJ2-7, with a tentative D call TRBD1 (5 bases). The CDR3 runs to 14 residues. Looked up from germline, CDR1 is MNHEY and CDR2 is SMNVEV (reference sequence). Trimming pared 5 bases from V and 2 bases from J, leaving 13 bases between.

The CDR3 DNA reads as TGTGCCAGCAGTGCCTGGCCAAAAAGCAATCAGCCCCAGCATTTT. Protein: CASSAWPKSNQPQHF. The chain couples TRBV6-1 to TRBJ1-5; no firm D call. CDR3 length equals 15 residues. Germline-derived CDR1 and CDR2 are MNHNS and SASEGT. Trimming pared 4 bases from V and 1 base from J, leaving 11 bases between.

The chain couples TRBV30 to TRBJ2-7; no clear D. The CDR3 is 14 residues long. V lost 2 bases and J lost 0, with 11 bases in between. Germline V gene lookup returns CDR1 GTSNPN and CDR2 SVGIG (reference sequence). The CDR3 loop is CAWSYAANSYEQYF. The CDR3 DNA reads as TGTGCCTGGAGTTACGCGGCAAACTCCTACGAGCAGTACTTC.

The CDR3: CASSIVRGHYEQYF. CDR3 nucleotides: TGTGCCAGTAGTATAGTGAGGGGGCACTACGAGCAGTACTTC. V gene TRBV19 combines with J gene TRBJ2-7, with 7 positions matching TRBD1. Germline-derived CDR1 and CDR2 are LNHDA and SQIVND (reference sequence). V lost 1 base and J lost 3; bases outside the gene matches: 3. The CDR3 loop spans 14 amino acids. The complete variable domain, with remaining parts taken from reference TRBV19 and TRBJ2-7, reads DGGITQSPKYLFRKEGQNVTLSCEQNLNHDAMYWYRQDPGQGLRLIYYSQIVNDFQKGDIAEGYSVSREKKESFPLTVTSAQKNPTAFYLCASSIVRGHYEQYFGPGTRLTVT.

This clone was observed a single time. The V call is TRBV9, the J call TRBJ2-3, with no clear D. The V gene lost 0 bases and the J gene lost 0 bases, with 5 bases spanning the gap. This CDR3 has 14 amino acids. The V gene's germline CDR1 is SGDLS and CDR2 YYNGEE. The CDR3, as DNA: TGTGCCAGCAGCGTAGACGGCAGCACAGATACGCAGTATTTT. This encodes CASSVDGSTDTQYF. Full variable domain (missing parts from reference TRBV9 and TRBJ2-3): DSGVTQTPKHLITATGQRVTLRCSPRSGDLSVYWYQQSLDQGLQFLIQYYNGEERAKGNILERFSAQQFPDLHSELNLSSLELGDSALYFCASSVDGSTDTQYFGPGTRLTVL.

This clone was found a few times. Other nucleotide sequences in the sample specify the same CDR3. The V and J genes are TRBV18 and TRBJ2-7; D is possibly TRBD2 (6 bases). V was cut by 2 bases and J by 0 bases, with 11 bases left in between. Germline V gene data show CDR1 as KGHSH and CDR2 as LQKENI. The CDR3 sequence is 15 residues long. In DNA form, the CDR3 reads TGTGCCAGCTCACCAAGGGACTCAAGCTCCTACGAGCAGTACTTC. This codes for CASSPRDSSSYEQYF.

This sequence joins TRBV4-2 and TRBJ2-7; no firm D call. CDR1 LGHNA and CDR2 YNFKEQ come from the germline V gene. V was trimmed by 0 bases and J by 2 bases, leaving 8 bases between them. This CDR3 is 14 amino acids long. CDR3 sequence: CASSQEAVAYEQYF. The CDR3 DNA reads TGTGCCAGCAGCCAAGAGGCGGTCGCCTACGAGCAGTACTTC.

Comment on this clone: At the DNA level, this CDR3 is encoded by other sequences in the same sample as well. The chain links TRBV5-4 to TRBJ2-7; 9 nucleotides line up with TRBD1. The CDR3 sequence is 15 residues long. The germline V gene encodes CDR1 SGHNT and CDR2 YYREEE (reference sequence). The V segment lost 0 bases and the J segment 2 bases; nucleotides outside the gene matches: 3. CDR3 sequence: CASSLGQGGTYEQYF. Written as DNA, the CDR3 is TGTGCCAGCAGCTTGGGACAGGGGGGCACCTACGAGCAGTACTTC.

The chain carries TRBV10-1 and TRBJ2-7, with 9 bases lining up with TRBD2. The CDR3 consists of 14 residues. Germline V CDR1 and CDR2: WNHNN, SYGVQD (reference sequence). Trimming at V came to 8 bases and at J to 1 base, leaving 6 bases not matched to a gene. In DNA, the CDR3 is TGCGCCAGCTCGCTAGCGGGAACATCCTACGAGCAGTACTTC. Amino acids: CASSLAGTSYEQYF.

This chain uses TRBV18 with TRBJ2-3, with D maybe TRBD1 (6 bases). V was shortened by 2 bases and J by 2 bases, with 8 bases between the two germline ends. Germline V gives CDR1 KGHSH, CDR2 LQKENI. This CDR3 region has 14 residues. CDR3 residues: CASSPGGPTDTQYF. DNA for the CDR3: TGTGCCAGCTCACCAGGGGGCCCCACAGATACGCAGTATTTT.

CDR3 DNA sequence: TGTGCCAGCAGTCGTCCTGGTACAGATACGCAGTATTTT. Encoded protein: CASSRPGTDTQYF. The V and J genes are TRBV28 and TRBJ2-3, with unresolved D. This CDR3 spans 13 amino acids. Trimming took off 5 bases at V and 3 bases at J, with 9 bases between the two ends. CDR1 and CDR2 from the germline V gene are MDHEN and SYDVKM.

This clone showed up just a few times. The CDR3 DNA follows: TGTGCCAGCAGCCCCGGACAGGGCTATGGCTACACCTTC. Translating gives CASSPGQGYGYTF. The rearrangement uses TRBV7-2 and TRBJ1-2, with 8 nucleotides matching TRBD1. CDR1 is SGHTA and CDR2 is FQGNSA in the germline V gene. The V and J ends lost 5 bases and 4 bases, in that order; junction bases with no gene match: 3. CDR3 size: 13 residues.

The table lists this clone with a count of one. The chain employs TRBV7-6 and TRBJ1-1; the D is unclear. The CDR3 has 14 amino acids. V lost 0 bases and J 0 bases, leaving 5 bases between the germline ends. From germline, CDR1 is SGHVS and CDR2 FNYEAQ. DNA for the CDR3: TGTGCCAGCAGCTTAGCCGGGGTGAACACTGAAGCTTTCTTT. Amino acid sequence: CASSLAGVNTEAFF.